This T cell receptor (beta chain) emerged from a study of T cell responses to AZD1222 COVID-19 vaccine. V gave up 5 bases and J gave up 2 bases; unmatched junction bases: 4. Per the germline V gene, CDR1 is MNHEY and CDR2 is SMNVEV (reference sequence). This CDR3 is built from 14 residues. Sequenced by immunoSEQ multiplex PCR; TCRdb stores in-frame clones only, minus some. The sample consists of approximately 89,000 clones, around 90% of them appearing once. Overall study results and limits: White British donors predominated, females outnumbered males, and clonal diversity was possibly underestimated. Increased Spike-specific TCR breadth and depth were observed after two AZD1222 doses.

This clone appeared a single time. Its target is not known. V is TRBV27 and J is TRBJ2-7, with 9 nucleotides matching TRBD1. Here the sequenced sample was peripheral blood, taken on day 0 of AZD1222 vaccination. The TCR originated in an adult in good health. The CDR3 DNA sequence: TGTGCCAGCAGTCGCTACAGGGGGCCCTACGAGCAGTACTTC. Translated, it gives CASSRYRGPYEQYF.